This TCR beta chain came from a study of blood T cell repertoires in COVID-19 (dated by TCRdb to the early 2020s). Concerning the study at large: Collaborator samples came from the United States, Italy and Spain and covered acute and convalescent phases of COVID-19. The prospective study material was composed of cDNA or gDNA derived from T cells, B-cell-depleted T cells, or PBMCs. Subjects who had been exposed to COVID-19, were actively infected with it, or had recovered from it provided the deeply sampled blood TCRbeta repertoires that made up the dataset. The repertoires were released in a freely available public database intended as a resource for research on the immune response to SARS-CoV-2. The samples were drawn from the first 160 participants of the ongoing ImmuneRACE study and from some 1,300 subjects provided by 6 global collaborators. Sample metadata almost always included a de-identified subject ID, COVID-19 status, age in years and sex. HLA class I and class II types, where available, came from metadata supplied by the sample provider rather than from assay-based typing. What the work shows at the level of the full study, not this receptor alone: Clinical and demographic metadata were provided uncurated, with the amount varying by source and participant.

With regard to this clone: Which antigen it targets is not known. There are no base qualities to consult, and no much larger clone falls within one base.

Each collaborating institution followed its own protocols to collect whole blood in K2EDTA tubes. For TCRbeta analysis, collaborators shipped samples in one of three forms: frozen whole blood, isolated PBMCs, or DNA extracted from either of those sample types. The immunoSEQ Assay, a bias-controlled multiplex PCR, was used to amplify TCRbeta CDR3 regions from genomic DNA. The paper's data handling went like this. The number of nucleated cells in each sample was estimated by amplification of reference gene primers within the assay. Sequence reads were collapsed and filtered to measure the absolute abundance of every unique TCRbeta CDR3 rearrangement. For each sample, productive Simpson clonality was calculated as the square root of Simpson's diversity index over productive rearrangements. Imported from immuneACCESS, the table was reduced by TCRdb to in-frame sequences with V and J called. These copies leave out some clones; in studies compared against another copy, an unresolved V gene accounts for under half, and the cause of the remainder is not known. Clone size and V and J calls were adopted from that table, with D and trimming inferred from the DNA. The sample records around 45,000 clones, approximately 80% of which are singletons. The ten largest clones take up 20% to 30% of the sample.

The V end loses 2 bases and the J end loses 1 base, and a stretch of 14 bases separates them. The germline V gene supplies CDR1 KGHDR and CDR2 SFDVKD. The CDR3 contains 16 residues, cysteine and phenylalanine counted. Only the CDR3 DNA is retained, 48 bases long and in frame from the first base. The specimen was peripheral blood. The TCR was taken from a woman aged 60-75 years with acute or convalescent COVID-19. The rearrangement combines TRBV24-1 with TRBJ2-7; the D gene is not confidently resolved. This receptor has the CDR3 CATSDSRPRHSYEQYF. At the DNA level, the sequence is TGTGCCACCAGTGATTCTCGCCCTAGGCATTCCTACGAGCAGTACTTC.